The rows below give T cell receptor beta chains drawn from one sample of a study of blood T cell repertoires in COVID-19. Sequencing was performed with immunoSEQ multiplex PCR; in TCRdb, only in-frame clones are kept and a portion is missing. The sample shows about 55,000 clones, roughly four fifths of them seen only once. Sequences were obtained from peripheral blood. These receptors all come from a woman aged 55-69 years with acute or convalescent COVID-19. Both conserved end residues are part of each CDR3. The order of the fields is V gene, J gene, clone size, CDR3 protein. Expanded clones are given a class, and other clones once, few, many or no size at all.

TRBV28,TRBJ2-2,few,CASRSDRAGELFF
TRBV14,TRBJ2-5,-,CASSPGIRSGGETQYF
TRBV24-1,TRBJ2-5,-,CATSDLLAGFPQETQYF
TRBV2,TRBJ2-5,-,CASRTGGGTQYF
TRBV6-4,TRBJ1-1,-,CASSRWGGNTEAFF
TRBV28,TRBJ1-6,-,CASSSRGSSYNSPLHF
TRBV18,TRBJ1-2,-,CASSPGQNGYTF
TRBV7-8,TRBJ2-5,-,CASSLARTSGRSGNDETQYF
TRBV4-1,TRBJ1-1,-,CASSQPTRGRTEAFF
TRBV6-2/TRBV6-3,TRBJ2-6,once,CASSPRGVSSGANVLTF
TRBV30,TRBJ2-1,-,CAWLPPSTPTYNEQFF
TRBV30,TRBJ1-1,-,CAWSVDYMNTEAFF
TRBV5-1,TRBJ1-2,-,CASSLGPTGGDGYTF
TRBV9,TRBJ1-2,-,CASSARQYGYTF
TRBV7-9,TRBJ2-1,-,CASSLKVRLAGVRNEQFF
TRBV12-3/TRBV12-4,TRBJ1-2,-,CASRGDSNYGYTF
TRBV5-1,TRBJ2-2,-,CASSLDPGTGSGGELFF
TRBV7-9,TRBJ2-5,-,CASSPTGGHRETQYF
TRBV6-4,TRBJ1-1,-,CASSDSGGNTEAFF
TRBV6-6,TRBJ2-4,-,CASSPLGGGLSQNIQYF
TRBV6-6,TRBJ1-5,-,CASSDGTVDQPQHF
TRBV7-2,TRBJ2-4,-,CASSDTSGARKNIQYF
TRBV27,TRBJ2-2,-,CASSFRRGSTGELFF
TRBV19,TRBJ1-5,-,CASSPGGRGFNQPQHF
TRBV6-1,TRBJ1-5,few,CASSDRQGYNQPQHF
TRBV20-1,TRBJ2-4,-,CSASLGEGHNIQYF